This TCR beta chain was captured by sequencing in a study of blood T cell repertoires in COVID-19 (dated by TCRdb to 2018 to 2021). For context, the study as a whole: Samples covering the acute and convalescent phases of COVID-19 were provided by collaborators in the United States, Italy and Spain. The material from the prospective study consisted of cDNA or gDNA derived from T cells, B-cell-depleted T cells, or PBMCs. Deeply sampled blood TCRbeta repertoires from subjects exposed to, actively infected with, or recovered from COVID-19 were included in the dataset. The repertoires were released in a freely available public database meant as a resource for research on the immune response to SARS-CoV-2. Samples came from the ongoing ImmuneRACE study (first 160 participants) plus 1,254 subjects from 6 global collaborators. Sample metadata almost always included a de-identified subject ID, COVID-19 status, age in years and sex. Where available, HLA class I and class II types were taken from metadata supplied by the sample provider and were not determined by assay-based typing.

Broader findings and caveats from the paper: The amount of clinical and demographic metadata varied by source and participant and was provided uncurated.

The collaborating institutions used their own protocols to collect whole blood in K2EDTA tubes. For TCRbeta analysis, collaborator samples were shipped as frozen whole blood, as isolated PBMCs, or as DNA extracted from either sample type. The immunoSEQ Assay, a bias-controlled multiplex PCR, was used to amplify TCRbeta CDR3 regions from genomic DNA. In the paper's pipeline: Within the assay, amplification of reference gene primers was used to estimate how many nucleated cells each sample contained. Sequence reads were collapsed and filtered to measure the absolute abundance of every unique TCRbeta CDR3 rearrangement. For each sample, productive Simpson clonality was calculated as the square root of Simpson's diversity index over productive rearrangements. Not all clones reach the TCRdb copy of this immuneACCESS table, which keeps in-frame sequences only. Checked studies attribute under half of the gap to unresolved V genes and leave the rest unexplained. That table furnishes V, J and clone size, whereas the DNA furnished D and trimming. The sample table records about 160,000 clones; about 90% of these occur just once. The ten biggest clones cover 3.5% to 4.5% of the sample.

A word on this clone: The clone's antigen remains unknown. No much larger clone is present one base from it, and per-base qualities are unavailable.

The V end loses 7 bases and the J end loses 0 bases, and a stretch of 16 bases separates them. Spanning cysteine to phenylalanine, the CDR3 consists of 15 amino acids. The entry retains the CDR3 DNA only, 45 bases that are in frame from base 1. For CDR1 and CDR2, the germline V gene lists ENHRY and SYGVKD. The chain couples TRBV10-3 to TRBJ2-7; matching of 6 bases hints at TRBD2 as the D gene. This receptor was obtained from an older woman with active or convalescent COVID-19. The sequencing sample was made of peripheral blood. For the CDR3, the sequence is CAIKARDLPSYEQYF. Here is the DNA: TGTGCCATCAAAGCGCGGGACTTGCCCTCCTACGAGCAGTACTTC.